One sample yielded the 8 T cell receptor beta chains listed below, sequenced in a study of blood T cell repertoires in COVID-19. Assay: immunoSEQ multiplex PCR; the TCRdb copy retains only in-frame clones and omits some. The sample carries about 250,000 clones, roughly 88% recorded once. Sequenced input: peripheral blood. These receptors were obtained from an elderly man with acute or convalescent COVID-19.

The sample holds a few counts of this clone. This chain links TRBV28 with TRBJ2-1; 8 bases are shared with TRBD2. Germline V gene data show CDR1 as MDHEN and CDR2 as SYDVKM. There are 19 residues in the CDR3. V trimming: 2 bases; J trimming: 1 base; junction bases outside the gene matches: 13. CDR3 DNA sequence: TGTGCCAGCAGTTTAATACCAACCAGCGGGAGACCATCCTACAATGAGCAGTTCTTC. This codes for CASSLIPTSGRPSYNEQFF.

This chain links TRBV19 with TRBJ2-3; perhaps TRBD1 as D (6 bases). V was pared by 3 bases and J by 0 bases, with 16 bases between. The CDR3 sequence is 17 residues long. Germline-derived CDR1 and CDR2 are LNHDA and SQIVND (reference sequence). The DNA for the CDR3 is TGTGCCAGTAGTATGCCCAGCTGGGGGCCCAGCACAGATACGCAGTATTTT. Its translation is CASSMPSWGPSTDTQYF.

The genes are TRBV5-1 and TRBJ2-2; TRBD1 agrees at 8 bases. Germline trimming cut 0 bases from V and 5 bases from J; bases unmatched to any gene: 15. This CDR3 spans 19 amino acids. CDR1 is SGHRS and CDR2 is YFSETQ in the germline V gene. The CDR3 sequence: CASSLARQTTGVGTGELFF. CDR3 sequence (DNA): TGCGCCAGCAGCTTGGCCCGGCAAACGACAGGGGTTGGAACCGGGGAGCTGTTTTTT. Complete variable domain (other parts from reference TRBV5-1 and TRBJ2-2): KAGVTQTPRYLIKTRGQQVTLSCSPISGHRSVSWYQQTPGQGLQFLFEYFSETQRNKGNFPGRFSGRQFSNSRSEMNVSTLELGDSALYLCASSLARQTTGVGTGELFFGEGSRLTVL.

V usage is TRBV19 and J usage is TRBJ1-2; 9 bases fit TRBD1. The trim removed 6 bases at V and 0 bases at J, leaving 5 bases unmatched. Germline CDR1 reads LNHDA; CDR2 reads SQIVND (reference sequence). The CDR3 loop spans 15 amino acids. CDR3: CASRRQGGSNYGYTF. The CDR3 nucleotides are TGTGCCAGTAGACGACAGGGGGGTTCTAACTATGGCTACACCTTC.

The chain combines TRBV7-2 with TRBJ2-3; possible D gene TRBD2, 6 bases. Trimming shortened V by 5 bases and J by 5 bases, and 23 bases separated the two germline ends. From germline, CDR1 is SGHTA and CDR2 FQGNSA. The CDR3 covers 17 residues. CDR3 DNA sequence: TGTGCCAGCAGCCCCCCTACAGTCGGGAGTCATAAAGATACGCAGTATTTT. Its translation: CASSPPTVGSHKDTQYF.

The rearrangement links TRBV6-5 to TRBJ2-5; possibly TRBD2 for D (5 bases). The CDR3 is made up of 14 amino acids. With 4 bases removed from V and 3 bases from J, the gap between germline ends came to 12 bases. The germline gives CDR1 MNHEY, CDR2 SVGAGI. The CDR3 DNA reads TGTGCCAGCAGTTCAGACTATAGTGAAGAGACCCAGTACTTC. It specifies CASSSDYSEETQYF.

The genes are TRBV6-5 and TRBJ2-7, with a possible D match to TRBD1 (5 bases). Trimming removed 2 bases at V and 2 bases at J, with 10 bases between. CDR3 length: 14 residues. The germline V gene encodes CDR1 MNHEY and CDR2 SVGAGI. CDR3 in DNA: TGTGCCAGCAGTTACGGGTCCAGGGCCTACGAGCAGTACTTC. Encoded protein: CASSYGSRAYEQYF.

V usage is TRBV9 and J usage is TRBJ2-5; TRBD2 matches at 14 bases. Losses at the gene ends were 3 bases for V and 2 bases for J; bases not matched to a gene: 3. CDR3 length: 16 amino acids. Looked up from germline, CDR1 is SGDLS and CDR2 is YYNGEE. DNA of the CDR3: TGTGCCAGCAGCGCGGGACTAGCGGGAGTTCAAGAGACCCAGTACTTC. This codes for CASSAGLAGVQETQYF.